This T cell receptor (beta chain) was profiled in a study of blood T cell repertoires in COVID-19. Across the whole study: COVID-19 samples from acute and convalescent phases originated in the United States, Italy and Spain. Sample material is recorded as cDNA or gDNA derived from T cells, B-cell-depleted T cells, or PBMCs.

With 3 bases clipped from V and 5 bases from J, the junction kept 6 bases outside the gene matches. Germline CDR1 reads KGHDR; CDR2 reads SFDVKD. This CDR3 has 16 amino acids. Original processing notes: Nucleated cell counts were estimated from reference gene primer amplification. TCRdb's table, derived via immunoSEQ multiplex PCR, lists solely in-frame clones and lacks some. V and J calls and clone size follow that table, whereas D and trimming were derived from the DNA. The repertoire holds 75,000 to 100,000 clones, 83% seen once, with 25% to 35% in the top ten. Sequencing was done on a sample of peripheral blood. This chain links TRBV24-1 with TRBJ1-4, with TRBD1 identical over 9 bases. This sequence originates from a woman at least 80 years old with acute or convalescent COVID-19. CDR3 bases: TGTGCCACCAGTGATCCCGGGACAGGGAGGAATGAAAAACTGTTTTTT. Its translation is CATSDPGTGRNEKLFF.